Each of the 28 T cell receptor beta chains below was sequenced from the same sample in a study of cytomegalovirus exposure and HLA in healthy donors. PCR was performed using 60 Vbeta and 13 Jbeta primers. Profiling relied on immunoSEQ multiplex PCR, and the TCRdb table lists in-frame clones only, not all of them. The sample yields 170,000 or so clones, under 80% seen once. What was sequenced was PBMCs. The receptors were gathered from a woman aged 45-59 years in good health and CMV-seropositive.

The rearrangement joins TRBV4-2 to TRBJ1-2; the D is unclear. Germline CDR1 and CDR2: LGHNA and YNFKEQ. The CDR3 contains 13 residues. V lost 5 bases and J lost 4, with 11 bases in between. The CDR3, as DNA: TGTGCCAGCAGCGGTCCGACTGGCTATGGCTACACCTTC. Translation gives CASSGPTGYGYTF.

J is TRBJ1-1 and V is TRBV18; D is possibly TRBD1 (6 bases). Trimming removed 2 bases from V and 4 bases from J, with 17 bases in between. Looked up from germline, CDR1 is KGHSH and CDR2 is LQKENI. This CDR3 is built from 16 residues. The CDR3 coding sequence is TGTGCCAGCTCACCAGGAGGGGGGGCCGGAGGCACTGAAGCTTTCTTT. Protein product: CASSPGGGAGGTEAFF.

As concerns this clone: The junction departs from the called germline gene at one end, perhaps through a read error. V gene TRBV6-5 combines with J gene TRBJ1-1; the D gene is possibly TRBD1 (6 bases). The CDR3 covers 14 residues. Germline lookup yields CDR1 MNHEY and CDR2 SVGAGI. CDR3 sequence reads: CASLGDTGNPEAFF. The CDR3 bases are TGTGCCAGCCTCGGGGACACAGGGAACCCTGAAGCTTTCTTT.

V usage is TRBV6-4 and J usage is TRBJ2-2; 7 nucleotides match TRBD2. Germline values: CDR1 MRHNA, CDR2 SNTAGT. CDR3 size: 16 residues. V shed 0 bases and J 1 base; nucleotides not matched to a gene: 2. CDR3 residues: CASSDSTGGNTGELFF. In nucleotides, the CDR3 is TGTGCCAGCAGTGACTCGACGGGGGGGAACACCGGGGAGCTGTTTTTT.

This clone occurred a few times. The V and J genes are TRBV7-6 and TRBJ1-4; TRBD1 aligns across 7 bases. This CDR3 is 15 amino acids long. With V trimmed by 6 bases and J by 7 bases, 11 bases remained unmatched. Germline CDR1 is SGHVS and CDR2 is FNYEAQ. In DNA, the CDR3 is TGTGCCAGCAGTGCCAGAGGGGGCGAGTCTGAAAAACTGTTTTTT. As protein: CASSARGGESEKLFF.

About this clone: Within the sample, other DNA sequences also encode this same CDR3. The rearrangement links TRBV5-6 to TRBJ2-2, with TRBD2 matching over 7 bases. The CDR3 spans 15 residues. Germline CDR1 is SGHDT and CDR2 is YYEEEE. J was trimmed by 1 base and V by 2 bases; bases with no gene match: 2. The chain's CDR3 is CASSLAGRNTGELFF. DNA of the CDR3: TGTGCCAGCAGCTTAGCGGGGCGGAACACCGGGGAGCTGTTTTTT.

The chain's CDR3 is CASSPSSQETQYF. The CDR3, as DNA: TGTGCCAGCAGCCCGAGTAGTCAAGAGACCCAGTACTTC. The V gene is TRBV7-3, the J gene TRBJ2-5; D ambiguous. Trimming removed 5 bases at V and 2 bases at J, with 9 bases between. The germline gives CDR1 SGHTA, CDR2 FQGTGA. CDR3 length: 13 amino acids. Supplemented by reference TRBV7-3 and TRBJ2-5, the full variable domain reads GAGVSQTPSNKVTEKGKYVELRCDPISGHTALYWYRQSLGQGPEFLIYFQGTGAADDSGLPNDRFFAVRPEGSVSTLKIQRTERGDSAVYLCASSPSSQETQYFGPGTRLLVL.

The chain uses TRBV7-2 and TRBJ1-2, with D hard to call. CDR1 is SGHTA and CDR2 is FQGNSA in the germline V gene. The CDR3 totals 13 residues. Trimming shortened V by 6 bases and J by 8 bases, and 16 bases separated the two germline ends. The CDR3 nucleotides are TGTGCCAGCAGTTATAAGACACGGGAAGGCTACACCTTC. Translating gives CASSYKTREGYTF.

The chain links TRBV10-2 to TRBJ2-3; TRBD1 matches 8 bases. V was pared by 2 bases and J by 3 bases, with 4 bases of the junction left unmatched. The CDR3 has 15 amino acids. The germline CDR1 and CDR2 sequences are WSHSY and SAAADI. The CDR3 loop is CASSEQGAMTDTQYF. The DNA of the CDR3 is TGCGCCAGCAGTGAGCAGGGGGCTATGACAGATACGCAGTATTTT.

The rearrangement uses TRBV6-4 and TRBJ1-6; 10 nucleotides agree with TRBD1. This CDR3 comprises 14 residues. The V gene's germline CDR1 is MRHNA and CDR2 SNTAGT. The ends lost 5 bases at V and 9 bases at J; junction bases unmatched: 4. The DNA for the CDR3 is TGTGCCAGCAGTTCGGGACAGGGGACTTCACCCCTCCACTTT. Protein sequence: CASSSGQGTSPLHF.

V usage is TRBV25-1 and J usage is TRBJ1-5, with TRBD1 identical over 7 bases. V lost 5 bases to trimming and J lost 6 bases; unmatched junction nucleotides: 10. Per the germline V gene, CDR1 is MGHDK and CDR2 is SYGVNS. The CDR3 has 15 residues. The CDR3 loop reads CASSPSQGGSQPQHF. DNA for the CDR3: TGTGCCAGCAGTCCTAGCCAGGGGGGCTCTCAGCCCCAGCATTTT.

The gene calls are TRBV5-5 and TRBJ2-1; TRBD2 agrees at 9 bases. V lost 4 bases and J lost 9; bases outside the gene matches: 14. Germline V gene sequence: CDR1 SGHKS, CDR2 YYEKEE (reference sequence). The CDR3 spans 16 residues. The CDR3 region has the DNA TGTGCCAGCAGCGCGTCGGCTAGCGGGGCTACTGCTGAGCAGTTCTTC. Amino acids: CASSASASGATAEQFF.

This clone has only one observation. The V call is TRBV5-1, the J call TRBJ2-5; 9 nucleotides match TRBD2. The J call may be incorrect, as the DNA end agrees better with TRBJ2-7. Germline CDR1 SGHRS, CDR2 YFSETQ. The CDR3 sequence is 14 residues long. The CDR3 DNA is TGCGCCAGCAGCCCCAGCGGGGGGACCTACGAGCAGTACTTC. Translation: CASSPSGGTYEQYF.

This clone is categorized as medium-sized. The gene calls are TRBV4-1 and TRBJ2-3; TRBD2 aligns across 7 bases. The CDR3 has 15 amino acids. V trimming: 0 bases; J trimming: 0 bases; junction bases outside the gene matches: 0. Germline V CDR1 and CDR2: MGHRA, YSYEKL. The CDR3 bases are TGCGCCAGCAGCCAAGACGGGGGGAGCACAGATACGCAGTATTTT. It specifies CASSQDGGSTDTQYF.

The V and J genes are TRBV5-1 and TRBJ2-1; TRBD2 is a possible D gene (5 bases). V was cut by 4 bases and J by 1 base, with 18 bases left in between. CDR1 SGHRS and CDR2 YFSETQ come from the germline V gene. This CDR3 is 17 amino acids long. The CDR3 bases are TGCGCCAGCAGCCTGGACCCGCCCCGCGGGTCCTACAATGAGCAGTTCTTC. Translating it yields CASSLDPPRGSYNEQFF.

This clone appeared once. The same CDR3 can be traced to other DNA sequences in this sample. The rearrangement uses TRBV5-1 and TRBJ2-7; D unresolved. This CDR3 region has 14 residues. Between the trimmed V and J ends, which lost 4 bases and 0 bases, there was a span of 11 bases. The V gene's germline CDR1 is SGHRS and CDR2 YFSETQ. Here the CDR3 DNA reads TGCGCCAGCAGCCCGACATTGAGCTCCTACGAGCAGTACTTC. It specifies CASSPTLSSYEQYF.

The chain uses TRBV7-3 and TRBJ2-7; 9 bases line up with TRBD2. V shed 3 bases, J shed 0 bases, and the junction held 3 bases outside the gene matches. Germline V gives CDR1 SGHTA, CDR2 FQGTGA. This CDR3 has 15 residues. CDR3: CASSFRTSVSYEQYF. CDR3 DNA sequence: TGTGCCAGCAGCTTTAGGACTAGCGTCTCCTACGAGCAGTACTTC. The full variable domain, in which reference TRBV7-3 and TRBJ2-7 provide the parts outside the CDR3, is GAGVSQTPSNKVTEKGKYVELRCDPISGHTALYWYRQSLGQGPEFLIYFQGTGAADDSGLPNDRFFAVRPEGSVSTLKIQRTERGDSAVYLCASSFRTSVSYEQYFGPGTRLTVT.

This rearrangement joins TRBV29-1 to TRBJ1-1; 8 positions agree with TRBD1. The CDR3 contains 13 residues. V lost 5 bases, J lost 3 bases, and 5 bases stayed unmatched. CDR1 SQVTM and CDR2 ANQGSEA come from the germline V gene. CDR3 nucleotides: TGCAGCGTTTTCGGACAGGGCCACACTGAAGCTTTCTTT. Translation: CSVFGQGHTEAFF.

The V call is TRBV11-1, the J call TRBJ2-7, with 8 nucleotides matching TRBD2. The germline CDR1 and CDR2 sequences are SGHAT and FQDESV (reference sequence). Trimming cost V 4 bases and J 1 base; bases outside gene matches: 9. The length of the CDR3 is 16 residues. The CDR3 loop reads CASSSFAGGGSYEQYF. CDR3 nucleotide sequence: TGTGCCAGCAGCTCCTTTGCCGGGGGGGGATCCTACGAGCAGTACTTC.

The rearrangement joins TRBV10-1 to TRBJ2-3; 8 bases match TRBD2. V lost 5 bases to trimming and J lost 5 bases; unmatched junction nucleotides: 6. CDR3 length: 14 residues. The germline gives CDR1 WNHNN, CDR2 SYGVQD (reference sequence). The CDR3 is CASSKRGIGDTQYF. In DNA form, the CDR3 reads TGCGCCAGCAGTAAGCGGGGGATTGGAGATACGCAGTATTTT.

This chain links TRBV4-1 with TRBJ1-2; D not certain. CDR1 is MGHRA and CDR2 is YSYEKL in the germline V gene. This CDR3 has 14 amino acids. Trimming took off 4 bases at V and 2 bases at J, with 11 bases between the two ends. CDR3 DNA: TGCGCCAGCAGCCCAGGAACGTCGAACTATGGCTACACCTTC. Amino acids: CASSPGTSNYGYTF.

This chain joins TRBV6-6 and TRBJ1-2; 7 nucleotides match TRBD1. In germline, CDR1 is MNHNY, CDR2 SVGAGI (reference sequence). This CDR3 is 13 amino acids long. V lost 0 bases to trimming and J lost 6 bases; unmatched junction nucleotides: 1. CDR3 sequence reads: CASSYSGGDGYTF. In DNA, the CDR3 is TGTGCCAGCAGTTACTCAGGGGGCGATGGCTACACCTTC.

The chain employs TRBV5-1 and TRBJ2-2; perhaps TRBD1 as D (6 bases). The CDR3 runs to 16 residues. Germline values: CDR1 SGHRS, CDR2 YFSETQ. The ends were cut back, 0 bases at V and 4 bases at J, with 13 bases in the middle. DNA of the CDR3: TGCGCCAGCAGCTTGGACTTCCTAGGGGGCACCGGGGAGCTGTTTTTT. This translates into CASSLDFLGGTGELFF.

The V call is TRBV12-5, the J call TRBJ1-1; unclear D gene. V was shortened by 3 bases and J by 3 bases, with 8 bases between the two germline ends. Germline values: CDR1 LGHNT, CDR2 FRNRAP. The CDR3 consists of 13 residues. Here the CDR3 DNA reads TGTGCTAGTGGTTTTACTCCGGACACTGAAGCTTTCTTT. The encoded protein is CASGFTPDTEAFF.

The chain combines TRBV7-7 with TRBJ2-5, with TRBD1 matching 8 bases. The CDR3 extends over 15 amino acids. With 4 bases clipped from V and 1 base from J, the junction kept 5 bases outside the gene matches. Germline-derived CDR1 and CDR2 are SSHAT and FNYEAQ (reference sequence). The CDR3 region has the DNA TGTGCCAGCAGCTCCCGACAGGGGAGCCAAGAGACCCAGTACTTC. This translates into CASSSRQGSQETQYF.

The chain links TRBV6-6 to TRBJ2-2; TRBD1 aligns across 7 bases. The ends lost 5 bases at V and 6 bases at J; junction bases unmatched: 3. This CDR3 comprises 13 residues. The V gene's germline CDR1 is MNHNY and CDR2 SVGAGI (reference sequence). The CDR3 DNA follows: TGTGCCAGCAGTAGCCAGGGGGCCGGGGAGCTGTTTTTT. Its translation is CASSSQGAGELFF.

CDR3 bases: TGTGCCAGCAGTCCGCGGGAGGGGAGGGGCTATGGCTACACCTTC. As protein: CASSPREGRGYGYTF. The V and J genes are TRBV27 and TRBJ1-2; possibly TRBD1 for D (5 bases). Per germline, CDR1 MNHEY and CDR2 SMNVEV (reference sequence). V shed 5 bases and J shed 4 bases, with 17 bases lying between them. The CDR3 totals 15 residues.

This clone was found once. The genes are TRBV28 and TRBJ1-2; D uncertain. The CDR3 has 14 residues. From germline, CDR1 is MDHEN and CDR2 SYDVKM. With 5 bases removed from V and 8 bases from J, the gap between germline ends came to 18 bases. CDR3 DNA: TGTGCCAGCAGTCAAGCCTCAGGTTCTACCGGCTACACCTTC. Translated, it gives CASSQASGSTGYTF.